The rows below give T cell receptor beta chains drawn from one sample of a study of metastatic and nonmetastatic thyroid tumors. TCRdb re-called clones via MiXCR from the PCR reads. In the table there are 45,000 to 65,000 clones, approximately 17% of which are singletons. Sequencing was carried out using blood. The receptor set was obtained from a female donor with papillary thyroid cancer or a benign thyroid nodule (not recorded which). Some clones in this sample may be carry-over from other donors' samples. The CDR3 runs from the conserved cysteine through the conserved F or W. D genes are given only for firm matches. Rows give clone size only sometimes, using once, few, many, or a class for an expanded clone.

clone_size: .
d_call: .
j_call: TRBJ2-5
v_call: TRBV6-2/TRBV6-3
cdr3_aa: CATHPLGGQETQYF
cdr3_nt: TGTGCCACTCATCCCCTGGGGGGTCAGGAGACCCAGTACTTT

clone_size: many
d_call: .
j_call: TRBJ1-4
v_call: TRBV29-1
cdr3_aa: CSAATDPATNEKLFF
cdr3_nt: TGCAGCGCCGCAACTGATCCGGCAACTAATGAAAAACTGTTTTTT

clone_size: many
d_call: .
j_call: TRBJ2-1
v_call: TRBV6-4
cdr3_aa: CASSELAFNNEQFF
cdr3_nt: TGTGCCAGCAGCGAACTAGCATTTAACAATGAGCAGTTCTTC

clone_size: .
d_call: TRBD1
j_call: TRBJ2-3
v_call: TRBV12-3/TRBV12-4
cdr3_aa: CASSFVRGRDTQYF
cdr3_nt: TGTGCCAGCAGTTTCGTTAGGGGGCGAGATACGCAGTATTTT

clone_size: many
d_call: TRBD2
j_call: TRBJ2-5
v_call: TRBV3-1
cdr3_aa: CASRPLAGGLETQYF
cdr3_nt: TGTGCCAGCAGGCCCCTAGCGGGAGGGTTAGAGACCCAGTACTTC

clone_size: medium-sized
d_call: .
j_call: TRBJ2-2
v_call: TRBV6-1
cdr3_aa: CASNPTGFVGSGELFF
cdr3_nt: TGTGCCAGCAATCCTACAGGGTTCGTGGGATCCGGGGAGCTGTTTTTT

clone_size: many
d_call: .
j_call: TRBJ2-1
v_call: TRBV20-1
cdr3_aa: CSASGSVFNEQFF
cdr3_nt: TGCAGTGCTAGCGGGAGCGTATTTAATGAGCAGTTCTTC

clone_size: .
d_call: .
j_call: TRBJ2-5
v_call: TRBV7-9
cdr3_aa: CATTSSQTRYF
cdr3_nt: TGTGCCACTACTAGCTCCCAGACCCGGTACTTC

clone_size: few
d_call: .
j_call: TRBJ2-3
v_call: TRBV28
cdr3_aa: CASSRAPGASHTQYF
cdr3_nt: TGTGCCAGCAGTCGGGCCCCCGGGGCGTCCCATACGCAGTATTTT

clone_size: .
d_call: .
j_call: TRBJ2-1
v_call: TRBV18
cdr3_aa: CASSPRDGSYNEQFF
cdr3_nt: TGTGCCAGCTCACCCCGGGATGGCTCCTACAATGAGCAGTTCTTC

clone_size: .
d_call: .
j_call: TRBJ1-2
v_call: TRBV3-1
cdr3_aa: CASSQEGGIYGYTF
cdr3_nt: TGTGCCAGCAGCCAAGAGGGAGGGATCTATGGCTACACCTTC